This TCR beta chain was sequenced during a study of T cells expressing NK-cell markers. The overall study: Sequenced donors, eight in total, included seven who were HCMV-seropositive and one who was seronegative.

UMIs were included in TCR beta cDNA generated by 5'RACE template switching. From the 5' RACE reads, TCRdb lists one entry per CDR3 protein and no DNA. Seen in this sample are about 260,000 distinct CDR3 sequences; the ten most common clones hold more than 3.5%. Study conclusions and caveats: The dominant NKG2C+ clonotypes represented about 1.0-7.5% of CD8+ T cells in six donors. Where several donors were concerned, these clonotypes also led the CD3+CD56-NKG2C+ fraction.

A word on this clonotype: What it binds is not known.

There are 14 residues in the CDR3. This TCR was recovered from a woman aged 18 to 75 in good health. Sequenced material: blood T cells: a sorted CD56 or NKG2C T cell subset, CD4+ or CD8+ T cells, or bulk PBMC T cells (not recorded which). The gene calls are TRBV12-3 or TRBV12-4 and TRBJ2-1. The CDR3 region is CASSVDKAYNEQFF.